This T cell receptor (beta chain) is from a study of cytomegalovirus exposure and HLA in healthy donors. As regards this clone: Its antigen is as yet unknown.

Primers: 60 Vbeta forward and 13 Jbeta reverse. Repertoires were generated with immunoSEQ multiplex PCR, while TCRdb's copy carries only in-frame clones and drops some. The sample has roughly 200,000 clones; 70% to 85% are singletons. Study conclusions and caveats: A later analysis linked a missense variant in DCLRE1C to the trimming of TCR beta V and J genes. In a later analysis, most CMV-associated TCR beta chains appeared HLA-restricted. Most subjects' HLA-A and HLA-B alleles were reportedly predicted from TCR beta sequences.

At the time of sampling, donors were nominally healthy, though unrecorded immune exposures were likely. This CDR3 comprises 15 residues. V lost 5 bases and J lost 8, with 18 bases in between. In germline, CDR1 is LNHDA, CDR2 SQIVND (reference sequence). This sequence originates from a man in his forties or fifties in good health and CMV-seronegative. This chain joins TRBV19 and TRBJ2-2, with a possible D match to TRBD2 (6 bases). The sequenced sample was PBMCs. CDR3: CASSRNQPRGGELFF. The CDR3 bases are TGTGCCAGTAGTCGAAATCAGCCTCGGGGGGGGGAGCTGTTTTTT.